These 5 T cell receptor beta chains were sequenced from one sample in a study of CD8 T cells in Susac syndrome. Random-hexamer reverse transcription was applied to roughly 0.45 to 1 ug RNA. TCRdb re-derived calls from the immunoSEQ multiplex PCR reads in MiXCR, one entry per CDR3 protein. The table lists hundreds of thousands of distinct CDR3 sequences, approximately 95% of them singletons. Sequencing was carried out using CD4+ T cells from PBMCs. These receptors were obtained from a human donor with Susac syndrome.

The chain links TRBV11-2 to TRBJ2-1; 10 nucleotides line up with TRBD2. Germline assignment: CDR1 SGHAT and CDR2 FQNNGV. J gave up 6 bases and V 4 bases, and 9 bases lay outside the gene matches. The CDR3 is 16 amino acids. The CDR3 spells CASSSIGRTSGNEQFF. The DNA for the CDR3 is TGTGCCAGCAGCTCGATCGGGAGGACTAGCGGCAATGAGCAGTTCTTC. The complete variable domain, with remaining parts taken from reference TRBV11-2 and TRBJ2-1, reads EAGVAQSPRYKIIEKRQSVAFWCNPISGHATLYWYQQILGQGPKLLIQFQNNGVVDDSQLPKDRFSAERLKGVDSTLKIQPAKLEDSAVYLCASSSIGRTSGNEQFFGPGTRLTVL.

This clonotype appeared a single time. This chain links TRBV14 with TRBJ1-2; TRBD1 aligns across 10 bases. The CDR3 consists of 13 residues. V lost 4 bases and J lost 8; bases outside the gene matches: 4. Per germline, CDR1 SGHDN and CDR2 FVKESK. CDR3 loop: CASSRGQGEGYTF. As DNA, the CDR3 is TGTGCCAGCAGCCGCGGACAGGGGGAGGGCTACACCTTC.

V is TRBV11-1 and J is TRBJ2-5; a weak D match, TRBD1 (5 bases). V lost 5 bases to trimming and J lost 3 bases, with 10 bases between them. From germline, CDR1 is SGHAT and CDR2 FQDESV (reference sequence). This CDR3 comprises 13 residues. CDR3 in amino acids: CASSPTAKETQYF. The CDR3 bases are TGTGCCAGCAGCCCGACAGCTAAAGAGACCCAGTACTTC.

The rearrangement uses TRBV6-5 and TRBJ1-2, with D possibly being TRBD1 (5 bases). The CDR3 consists of 13 residues. Trimming left V 5 bases short and J 4 bases short, with 11 bases between. Germline-derived CDR1 and CDR2 are MNHEY and SVGAGI. This CDR3 is CASSRDGLYGYTF. The CDR3 region has the DNA TGTGCCAGCAGTAGGGACGGACTCTATGGCTACACCTTC.

The chain is built from TRBV12-3 or TRBV12-4 and TRBJ2-7; the match to TRBD1 covers 9 bases. The length of the CDR3 is 16 residues. Trimming removed 6 bases from V and 5 bases from J; junction bases left unmatched: 14. DNA for the CDR3: TGTGCCAGCAGCCCCCGACAGGGGGTAGCGACCCACGAGCAGTACTTC. Translating gives CASSPRQGVATHEQYF.